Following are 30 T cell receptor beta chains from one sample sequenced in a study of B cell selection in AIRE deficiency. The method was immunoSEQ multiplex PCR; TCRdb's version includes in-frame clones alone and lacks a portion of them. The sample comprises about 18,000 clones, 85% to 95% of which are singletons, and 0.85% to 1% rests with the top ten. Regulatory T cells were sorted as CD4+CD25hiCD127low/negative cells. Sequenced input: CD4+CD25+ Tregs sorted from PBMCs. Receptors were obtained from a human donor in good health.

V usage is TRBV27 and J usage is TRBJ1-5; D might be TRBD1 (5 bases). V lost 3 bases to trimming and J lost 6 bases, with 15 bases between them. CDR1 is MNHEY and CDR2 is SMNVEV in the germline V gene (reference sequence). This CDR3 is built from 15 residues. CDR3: CASSFLGTGTQPQHF. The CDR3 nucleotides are TGTGCCAGCAGTTTCTTGGGGACCGGGACTCAGCCCCAGCATTTT.

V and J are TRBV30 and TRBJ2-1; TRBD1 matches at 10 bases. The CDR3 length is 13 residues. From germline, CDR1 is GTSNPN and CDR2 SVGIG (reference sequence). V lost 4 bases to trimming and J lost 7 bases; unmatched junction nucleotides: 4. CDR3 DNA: TGTGCCTGGACCCGGGACAGGGGTAATGAGCAGTTCTTC. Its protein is CAWTRDRGNEQFF.

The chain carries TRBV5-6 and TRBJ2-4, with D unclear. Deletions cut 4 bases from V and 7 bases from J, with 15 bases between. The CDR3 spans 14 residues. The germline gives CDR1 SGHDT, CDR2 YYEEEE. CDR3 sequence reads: CASSLRVGWNIQYF. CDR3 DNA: TGTGCCAGCAGCCTACGAGTCGGGTGGAACATTCAGTACTTC.

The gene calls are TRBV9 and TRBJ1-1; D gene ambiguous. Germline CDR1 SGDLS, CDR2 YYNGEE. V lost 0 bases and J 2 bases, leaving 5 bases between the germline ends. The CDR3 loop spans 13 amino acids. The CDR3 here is CASSVEGNTEAFF. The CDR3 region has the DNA TGTGCCAGCAGCGTAGAGGGAAACACTGAAGCTTTCTTT.

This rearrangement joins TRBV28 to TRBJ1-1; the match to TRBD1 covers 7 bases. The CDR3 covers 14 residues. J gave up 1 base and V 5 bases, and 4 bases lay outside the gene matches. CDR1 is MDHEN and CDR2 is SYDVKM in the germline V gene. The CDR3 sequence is CASSPQGRNTEAFF. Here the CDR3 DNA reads TGTGCCAGCAGTCCACAGGGGAGGAACACTGAAGCTTTCTTT.

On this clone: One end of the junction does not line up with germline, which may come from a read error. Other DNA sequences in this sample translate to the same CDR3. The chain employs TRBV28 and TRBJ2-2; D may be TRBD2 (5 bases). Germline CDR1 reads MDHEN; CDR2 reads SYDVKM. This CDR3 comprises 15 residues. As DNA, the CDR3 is TGCGCCAGCAGTTTGGCAGCCCGGGGCACCGGGGAGCTGTTTTTT. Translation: CASSLAARGTGELFF.

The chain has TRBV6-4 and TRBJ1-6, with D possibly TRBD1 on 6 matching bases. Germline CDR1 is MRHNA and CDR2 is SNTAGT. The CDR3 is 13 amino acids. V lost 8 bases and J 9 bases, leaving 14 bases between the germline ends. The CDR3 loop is CASAPRGGSPLHF. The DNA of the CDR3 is TGTGCCAGCGCACCCAGGGGTGGTTCACCCCTCCACTTT.

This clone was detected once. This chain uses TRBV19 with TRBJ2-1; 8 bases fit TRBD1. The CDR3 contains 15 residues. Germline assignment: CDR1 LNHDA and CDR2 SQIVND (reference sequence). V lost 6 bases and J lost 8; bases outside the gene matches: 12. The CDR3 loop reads CASSPDRGPFYEQFF. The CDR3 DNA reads TGTGCCAGTAGCCCCGACAGGGGTCCGTTCTATGAGCAGTTCTTC.

The CDR3 nucleotides read TGTGCCAGCAGCTTCGGACTAGGTCTTGGGTACGAGCAGTACTTC. Encoded protein: CASSFGLGLGYEQYF. The V call is TRBV5-6, the J call TRBJ2-7; TRBD2 agrees at 7 bases. Germline values: CDR1 SGHDT, CDR2 YYEEEE. The ends lost 2 bases at V and 4 bases at J; junction bases unmatched: 9. The CDR3 runs 15 residues. Looking up the rest from reference TRBV5-6 and TRBJ2-7 gives the full variable domain: DAGVTQSPTHLIKTRGQQVTLRCSPKSGHDTVSWYQQALGQGPQFIFQYYEEEERQRGNFPDRFSGHQFPNYSSELNVNALLLGDSALYLCASSFGLGLGYEQYFGPGTRLTVT.

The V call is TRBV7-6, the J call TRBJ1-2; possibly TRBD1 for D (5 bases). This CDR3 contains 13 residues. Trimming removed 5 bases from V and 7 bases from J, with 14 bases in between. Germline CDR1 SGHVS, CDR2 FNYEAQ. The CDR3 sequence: CASSQGASLGYTF. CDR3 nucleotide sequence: TGTGCCAGCAGCCAAGGGGCCTCGCTTGGCTACACCTTC.

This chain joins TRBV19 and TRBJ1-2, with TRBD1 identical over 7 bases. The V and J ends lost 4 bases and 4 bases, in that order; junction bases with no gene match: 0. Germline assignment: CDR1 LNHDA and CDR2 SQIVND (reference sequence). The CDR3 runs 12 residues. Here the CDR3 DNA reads TGTGCCAGTAGTACAGGGGGCTATGGCTACACCTTC. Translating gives CASSTGGYGYTF.

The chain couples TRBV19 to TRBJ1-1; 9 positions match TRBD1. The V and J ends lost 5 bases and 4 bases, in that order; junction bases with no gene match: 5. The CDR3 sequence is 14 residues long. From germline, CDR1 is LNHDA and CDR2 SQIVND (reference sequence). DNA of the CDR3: TGTGCCAGTAGTGTTACAGGGGGCGGCACTGAAGCTTTCTTT. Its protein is CASSVTGGGTEAFF.

The CDR3 here is CASSDGRQETQYF. The CDR3, as DNA: TGCGCCAGCAGTGATGGCAGACAAGAGACCCAGTACTTC. The V gene is TRBV10-1, the J gene TRBJ2-5; no firm D call. The CDR3 has 13 residues. CDR1 is WNHNN and CDR2 is SYGVQD in the germline V gene (reference sequence). V lost 3 bases and J lost 2, with 7 bases in between.

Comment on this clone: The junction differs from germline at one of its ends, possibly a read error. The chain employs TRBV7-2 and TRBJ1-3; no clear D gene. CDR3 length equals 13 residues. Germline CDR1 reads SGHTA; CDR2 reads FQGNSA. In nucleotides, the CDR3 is TGTGCCAGCAGCTTAGCACCCGAGGATAGGGTAGATTTT. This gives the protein CASSLAPEDRVDF.

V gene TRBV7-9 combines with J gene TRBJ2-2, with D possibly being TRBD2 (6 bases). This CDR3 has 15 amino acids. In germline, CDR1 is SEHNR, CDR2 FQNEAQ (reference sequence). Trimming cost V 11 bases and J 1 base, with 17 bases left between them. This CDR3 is CAGGPGRENTGELFF. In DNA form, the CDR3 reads TGTGCCGGCGGGCCGGGGCGGGAGAACACCGGGGAGCTGTTTTTT.

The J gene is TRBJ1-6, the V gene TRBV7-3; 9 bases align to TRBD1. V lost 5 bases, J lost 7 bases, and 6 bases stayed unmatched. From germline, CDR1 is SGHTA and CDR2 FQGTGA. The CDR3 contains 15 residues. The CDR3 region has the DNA TGTGCCAGCAGCCTCCTGGGGACAGGGAATTCACCCCTCCACTTT. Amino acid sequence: CASSLLGTGNSPLHF. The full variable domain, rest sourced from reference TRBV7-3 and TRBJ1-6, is GAGVSQTPSNKVTEKGKYVELRCDPISGHTALYWYRQSLGQGPEFLIYFQGTGAADDSGLPNDRFFAVRPEGSVSTLKIQRTERGDSAVYLCASSLLGTGNSPLHFGNGTRLTVT.

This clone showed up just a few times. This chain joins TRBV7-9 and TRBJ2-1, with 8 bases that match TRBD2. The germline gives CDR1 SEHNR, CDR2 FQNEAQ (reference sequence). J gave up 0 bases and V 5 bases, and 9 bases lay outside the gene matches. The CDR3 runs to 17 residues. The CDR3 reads CASSPPGSGNSYNEQFF. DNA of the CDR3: TGTGCCAGCAGCCCCCCGGGTAGCGGGAACTCCTACAATGAGCAGTTCTTC.

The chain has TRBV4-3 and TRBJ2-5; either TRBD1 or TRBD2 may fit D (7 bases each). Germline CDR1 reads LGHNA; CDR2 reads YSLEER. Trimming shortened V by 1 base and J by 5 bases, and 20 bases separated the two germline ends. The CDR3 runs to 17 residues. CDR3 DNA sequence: TGCGCCAGCAGCCAAGCAGGGGGGAGGGCCTTGGTTGAGACCCAGTACTTC. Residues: CASSQAGGRALVETQYF.

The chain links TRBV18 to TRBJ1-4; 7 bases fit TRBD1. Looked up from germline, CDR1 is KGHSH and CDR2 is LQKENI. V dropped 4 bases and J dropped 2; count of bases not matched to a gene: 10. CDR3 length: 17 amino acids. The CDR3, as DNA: TGTGCCAGCTCACTTGGGCCCCAGGGGGGCACTAATGAAAAACTGTTTTTT. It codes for CASSLGPQGGTNEKLFF.

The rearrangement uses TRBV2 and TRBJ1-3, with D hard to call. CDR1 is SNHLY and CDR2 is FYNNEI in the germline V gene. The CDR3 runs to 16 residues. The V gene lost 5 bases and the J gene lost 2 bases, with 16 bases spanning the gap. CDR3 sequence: CASSRHLGIPGNTIYF. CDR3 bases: TGTGCCAGCAGTCGCCACCTCGGAATCCCTGGAAACACCATATATTTT.

CDR3 bases: TGTGCCAGCAGTTTCCGGGAGAACAATTCACCCCTCCACTTT. Translation: CASSFRENNSPLHF. The V call is TRBV27, the J call TRBJ1-6, with no clear D. V gave up 3 bases and J gave up 7 bases, with 10 bases separating them. CDR1 is MNHEY and CDR2 is SMNVEV in the germline V gene (reference sequence). This CDR3 spans 14 amino acids.

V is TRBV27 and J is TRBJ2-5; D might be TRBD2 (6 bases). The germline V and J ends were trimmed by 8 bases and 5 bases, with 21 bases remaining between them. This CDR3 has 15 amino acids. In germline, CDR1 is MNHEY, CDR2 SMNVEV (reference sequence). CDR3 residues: CASQKTGSFGETQYF. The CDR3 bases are TGTGCCAGCCAAAAGACCGGGAGCTTTGGGGAGACCCAGTACTTC.

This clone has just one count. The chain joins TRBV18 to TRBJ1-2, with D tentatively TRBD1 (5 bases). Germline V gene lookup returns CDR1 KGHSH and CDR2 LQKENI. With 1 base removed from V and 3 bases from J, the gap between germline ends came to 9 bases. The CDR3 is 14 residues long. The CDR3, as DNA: TGTGCCAGCTCACCACAGGGGACCGACTATGGCTACACCTTC. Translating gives CASSPQGTDYGYTF.

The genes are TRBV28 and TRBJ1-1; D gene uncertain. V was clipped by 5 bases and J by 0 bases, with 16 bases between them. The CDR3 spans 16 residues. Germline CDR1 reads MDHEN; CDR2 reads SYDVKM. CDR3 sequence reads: CASSPLGWGMNTEAFF. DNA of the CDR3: TGTGCCAGCAGTCCCCTTGGCTGGGGAATGAACACTGAAGCTTTCTTT.

The CDR3 loop reads CASSSLGGASYPLSGANVLTF. The CDR3 region has the DNA TGTGCCAGCAGTTCCCTTGGGGGGGCAAGTTACCCCCTCTCTGGGGCCAACGTCCTGACTTTC. J is TRBJ2-6 and V is TRBV27; maybe TRBD2 (7 bases). The CDR3 has 21 residues. Trimming shortened V by 4 bases and J by 0 bases, and 25 bases separated the two germline ends. The V gene's germline CDR1 is MNHEY and CDR2 SMNVEV (reference sequence).

The CDR3 is CASSNEDTQYF. In DNA form, the CDR3 reads TGTGCCAGCAGCAATGAGGATACGCAGTATTTT. V gene TRBV28 combines with J gene TRBJ2-3; D ambiguous. With 6 bases removed from V and 6 bases from J, the gap between germline ends came to 7 bases. This CDR3 has 11 residues. Germline V gene data show CDR1 as MDHEN and CDR2 as SYDVKM.

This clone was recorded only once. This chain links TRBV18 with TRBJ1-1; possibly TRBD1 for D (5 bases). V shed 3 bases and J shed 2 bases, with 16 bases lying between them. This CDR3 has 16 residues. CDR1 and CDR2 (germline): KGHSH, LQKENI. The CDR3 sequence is CASSPTGRVGNTEAFF. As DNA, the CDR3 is TGTGCCAGCTCACCGACGGGCAGGGTCGGAAACACTGAAGCTTTCTTT.

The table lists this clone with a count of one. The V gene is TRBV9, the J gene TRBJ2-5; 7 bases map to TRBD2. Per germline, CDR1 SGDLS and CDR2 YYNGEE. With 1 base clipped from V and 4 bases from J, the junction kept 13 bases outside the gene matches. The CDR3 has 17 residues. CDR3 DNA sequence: TGTGCCAGCAGCGTATCGAGGGAGGGCTCACCTGTAGAGACCCAGTACTTC. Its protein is CASSVSREGSPVETQYF.

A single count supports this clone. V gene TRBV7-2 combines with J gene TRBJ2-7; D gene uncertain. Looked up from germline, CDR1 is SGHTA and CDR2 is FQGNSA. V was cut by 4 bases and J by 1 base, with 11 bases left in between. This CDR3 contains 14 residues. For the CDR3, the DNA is TGTGCCAGCAGCTCCGGACGGCAATCCTACGAGCAGTACTTC. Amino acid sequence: CASSSGRQSYEQYF.

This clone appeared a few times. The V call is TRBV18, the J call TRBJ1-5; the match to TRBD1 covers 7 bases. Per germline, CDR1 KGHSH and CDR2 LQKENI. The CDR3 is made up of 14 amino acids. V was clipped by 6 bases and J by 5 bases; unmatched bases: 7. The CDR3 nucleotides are TGTGCCAGCTCGTTTCAGGGGGGGGATCAGCCCCAGCATTTT. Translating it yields CASSFQGGDQPQHF.